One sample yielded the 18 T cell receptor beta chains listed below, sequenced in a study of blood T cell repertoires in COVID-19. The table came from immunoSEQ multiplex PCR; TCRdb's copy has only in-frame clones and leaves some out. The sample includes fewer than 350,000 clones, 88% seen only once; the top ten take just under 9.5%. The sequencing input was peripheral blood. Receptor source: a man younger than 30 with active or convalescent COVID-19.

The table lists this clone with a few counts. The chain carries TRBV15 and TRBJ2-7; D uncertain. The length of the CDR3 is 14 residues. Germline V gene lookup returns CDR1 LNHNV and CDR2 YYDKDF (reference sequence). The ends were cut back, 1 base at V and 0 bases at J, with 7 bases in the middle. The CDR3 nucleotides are TGTGCCACCAGCAGAGTCTCTAGCTCCTACGAGCAGTACTTC. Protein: CATSRVSSSYEQYF.

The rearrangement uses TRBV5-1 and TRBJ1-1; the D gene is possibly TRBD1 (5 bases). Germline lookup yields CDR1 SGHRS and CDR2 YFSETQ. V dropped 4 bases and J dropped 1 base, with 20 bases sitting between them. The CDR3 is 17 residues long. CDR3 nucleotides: TGCGCCAGCAGCCCCAACCTCAGGGAAGCTGCGAACACTGAAGCTTTCTTT. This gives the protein CASSPNLREAANTEAFF.

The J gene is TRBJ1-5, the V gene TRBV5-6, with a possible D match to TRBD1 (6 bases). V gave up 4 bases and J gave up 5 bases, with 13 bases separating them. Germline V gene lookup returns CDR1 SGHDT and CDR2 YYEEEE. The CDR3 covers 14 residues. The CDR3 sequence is CASSLGQIHQPQHF. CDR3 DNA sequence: TGTGCCAGCAGCCTTGGACAGATCCATCAGCCCCAGCATTTT. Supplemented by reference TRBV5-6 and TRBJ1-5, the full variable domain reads DAGVTQSPTHLIKTRGQQVTLRCSPKSGHDTVSWYQQALGQGPQFIFQYYEEEERQRGNFPDRFSGHQFPNYSSELNVNALLLGDSALYLCASSLGQIHQPQHFGDGTRLSIL.

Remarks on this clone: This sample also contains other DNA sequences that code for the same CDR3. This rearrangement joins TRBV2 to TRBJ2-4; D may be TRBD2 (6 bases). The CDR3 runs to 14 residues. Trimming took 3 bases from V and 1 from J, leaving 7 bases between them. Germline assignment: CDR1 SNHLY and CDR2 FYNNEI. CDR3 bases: TGTGCCAGCAGTGAGGAGGGGGCCAAAAACATTCAGTACTTC. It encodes CASSEEGAKNIQYF. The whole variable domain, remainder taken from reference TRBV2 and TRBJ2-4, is EPEVTQTPSHQVTQMGQEVILRCVPISNHLYFYWYRQILGQKVEFLVSFYNNEISEKSEIFDDQFSVERPDGSNFTLKIRSTKLEDSAMYFCASSEEGAKNIQYFGAGTRLSVL.

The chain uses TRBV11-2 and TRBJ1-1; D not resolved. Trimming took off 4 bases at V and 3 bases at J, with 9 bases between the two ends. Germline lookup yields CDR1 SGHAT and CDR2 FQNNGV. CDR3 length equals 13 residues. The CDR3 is CASSYGEDTEAFF. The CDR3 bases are TGTGCCAGCAGCTACGGCGAGGACACTGAAGCTTTCTTT. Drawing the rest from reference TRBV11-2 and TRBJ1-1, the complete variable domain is EAGVAQSPRYKIIEKRQSVAFWCNPISGHATLYWYQQILGQGPKLLIQFQNNGVVDDSQLPKDRFSAERLKGVDSTLKIQPAKLEDSAVYLCASSYGEDTEAFFGQGTRLTVV.

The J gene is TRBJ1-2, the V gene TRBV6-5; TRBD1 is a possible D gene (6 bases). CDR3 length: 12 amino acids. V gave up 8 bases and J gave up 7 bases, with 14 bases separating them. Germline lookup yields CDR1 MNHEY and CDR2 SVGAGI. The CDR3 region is CASEEGGFGYTF. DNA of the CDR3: TGTGCCAGCGAGGAGGGGGGGTTTGGCTACACCTTC.

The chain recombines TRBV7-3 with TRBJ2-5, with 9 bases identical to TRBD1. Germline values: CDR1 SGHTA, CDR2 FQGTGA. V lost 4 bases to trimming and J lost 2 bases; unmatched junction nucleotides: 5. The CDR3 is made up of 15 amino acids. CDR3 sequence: CASSSGQGRQETQYF. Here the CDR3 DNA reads TGTGCCAGCAGCTCGGGACAGGGCAGACAAGAGACCCAGTACTTC.

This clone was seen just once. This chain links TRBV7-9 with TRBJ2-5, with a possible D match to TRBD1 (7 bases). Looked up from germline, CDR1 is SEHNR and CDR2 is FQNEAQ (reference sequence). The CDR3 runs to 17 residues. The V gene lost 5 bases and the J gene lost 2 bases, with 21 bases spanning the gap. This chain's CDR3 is CASSDSCQGGEQETQYF. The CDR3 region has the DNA TGTGCCAGCAGCGATTCCTGCCAGGGGGGTGAACAAGAGACCCAGTACTTC.

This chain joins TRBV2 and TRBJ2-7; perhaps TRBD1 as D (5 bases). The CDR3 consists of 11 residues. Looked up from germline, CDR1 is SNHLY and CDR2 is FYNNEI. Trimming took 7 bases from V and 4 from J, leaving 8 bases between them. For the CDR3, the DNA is TGTGCCAGCACAGGGTCGTACGAGCAGTACTTC. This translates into CASTGSYEQYF.

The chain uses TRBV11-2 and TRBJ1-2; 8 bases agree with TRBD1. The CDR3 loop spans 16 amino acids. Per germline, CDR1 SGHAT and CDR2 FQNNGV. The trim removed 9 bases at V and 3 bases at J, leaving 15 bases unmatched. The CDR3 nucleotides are TGTGCCAGTAGCCATACCCGGACAGGGTGGGACTATGGCTACACCTTC. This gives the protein CASSHTRTGWDYGYTF.

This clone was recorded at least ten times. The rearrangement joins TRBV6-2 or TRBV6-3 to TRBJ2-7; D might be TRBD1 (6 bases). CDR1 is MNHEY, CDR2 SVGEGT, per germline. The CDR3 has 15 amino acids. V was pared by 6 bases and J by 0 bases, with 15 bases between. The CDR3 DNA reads TGTGCCAGCAGCGTACAGGGCGGTGGCTCCTACGAGCAGTACTTC. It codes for CASSVQGGGSYEQYF.

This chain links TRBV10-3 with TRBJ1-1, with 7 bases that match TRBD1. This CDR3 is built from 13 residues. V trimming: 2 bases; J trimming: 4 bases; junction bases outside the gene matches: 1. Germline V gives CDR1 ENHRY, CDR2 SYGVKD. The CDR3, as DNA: TGTGCCATCAGTGAGGACAGGGTCACTGAAGCTTTCTTT. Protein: CAISEDRVTEAFF.

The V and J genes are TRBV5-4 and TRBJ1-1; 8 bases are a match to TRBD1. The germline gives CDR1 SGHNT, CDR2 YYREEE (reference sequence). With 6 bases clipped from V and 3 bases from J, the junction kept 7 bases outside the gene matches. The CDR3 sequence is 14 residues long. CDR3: CASNIQGAHTEAFF. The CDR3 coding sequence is TGTGCCAGCAACATTCAGGGGGCCCACACTGAAGCTTTCTTT.

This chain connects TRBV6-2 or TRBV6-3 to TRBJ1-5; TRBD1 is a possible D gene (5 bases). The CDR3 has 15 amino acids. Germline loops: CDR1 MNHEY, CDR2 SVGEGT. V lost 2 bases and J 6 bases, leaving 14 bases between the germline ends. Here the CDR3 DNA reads TGTGCCAGCAGTTACGTAGGAGGGGTAGGTCAGCCCCAGCATTTT. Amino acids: CASSYVGGVGQPQHF.

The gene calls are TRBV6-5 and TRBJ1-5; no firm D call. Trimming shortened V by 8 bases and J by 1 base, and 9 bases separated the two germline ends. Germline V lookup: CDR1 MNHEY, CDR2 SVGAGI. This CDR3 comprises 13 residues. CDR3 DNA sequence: TGTGCCAGCGCGGGCGTAAGCAATCAGCCCCAGCATTTT. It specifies CASAGVSNQPQHF.

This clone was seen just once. This chain's CDR3 is CASEQVRETQYF. DNA for the CDR3: TGTGCCAGTGAACAGGTTCGGGAGACCCAGTACTTC. The rearrangement links TRBV2 to TRBJ2-5, with D maybe TRBD1 (5 bases). The V gene's germline CDR1 is SNHLY and CDR2 FYNNEI. This CDR3 is built from 12 residues. V was shortened by 9 bases and J by 5 bases, with 13 bases between the two germline ends.

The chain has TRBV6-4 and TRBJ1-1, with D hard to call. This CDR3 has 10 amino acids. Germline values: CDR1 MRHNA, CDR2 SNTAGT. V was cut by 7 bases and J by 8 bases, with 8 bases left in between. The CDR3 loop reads CASTPGEAFF. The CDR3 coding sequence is TGTGCCAGCACCCCGGGGGAAGCTTTCTTT.

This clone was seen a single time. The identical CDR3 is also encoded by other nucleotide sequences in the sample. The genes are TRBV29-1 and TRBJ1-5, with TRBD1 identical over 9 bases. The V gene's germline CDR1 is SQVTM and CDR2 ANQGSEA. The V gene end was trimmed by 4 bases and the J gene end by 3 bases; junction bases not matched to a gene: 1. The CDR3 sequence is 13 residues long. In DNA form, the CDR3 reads TGCAGCGTTGGGACAGGGGTCAATCAGCCCCAGCATTTT. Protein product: CSVGTGVNQPQHF.